This T cell receptor (beta chain) came from a study of T cells after yellow fever vaccination. Points from the study as a whole: Clonotypes appearing in both CD4 and CD8 compartments existed, and their share was small. The secondary response was weaker but peaked faster, day 5 versus 15. Most clones from primary vaccination were detected again post-booster (just over 95% CD4, 88% CD8).

With regard to this clonotype: Antigen: not known.

5'RACE template switching produced TCR cDNA carrying a universal primer site and UMIs. TCRdb fed the 5' RACE reads into MiXCR, producing one record per CDR3 protein. The sample has 350,000 to 450,000 distinct CDR3 sequences; around 20% are singletons. Per the germline V gene, CDR1 is GTSNPN and CDR2 is SVGIG (reference sequence). CDR3 length: 11 amino acids. The germline V and J ends were trimmed by 2 bases and 4 bases, with 4 bases remaining between them. This chain joins TRBV30 and TRBJ2-3; no firm D call. The clonotype comes from a man between 18 and 35 years old who received the YFV17D yellow fever vaccine. Sequences were derived from PBMCs, sampled before the yellow fever booster vaccination. The CDR3 here is CAWSRADTQYF. The CDR3 coding sequence is TGTGCCTGGAGTCGTGCAGATACGCAGTATTTT.